The sequence of this TCR beta chain was determined in a study of graft-versus-host responses after intestinal transplantation. In the study overall: Recipients across the board were started on anti-thymocyte globulin induction, then kept on tacrolimus and steroids for two to four years. Study results and caveats: Early post-transplant declines in HvG were associated with peak levels of circulating GvH clones. Some GvH clones were seen earlier in gut or blood, suggesting intestinal origin. Within allografts, high graft-versus-host to host-versus-graft clonal ratios were seen among patients with graft-donor T cell macrochimerism.

The protocol was immunoSEQ multiplex PCR, while the TCRdb copy is restricted to in-frame clones and leaves out a portion. The table has around 92,000 clones, more than 75% seen once. CDR1 and CDR2 from the germline V gene are MRHNA and SNTAGT. This CDR3 contains 13 residues. Deletions cut 5 bases from V and 0 bases from J, with 4 bases between. A remark on this clone: Its antigen is unknown.

The rearrangement links TRBV6-4 to TRBJ2-2; D is undetermined. Specimen: PBMCs, collected 255 days after intestinal transplant. The source of this sequence is a human patient who received an intestinal transplant, so some T cells may come from the graft donor. The CDR3 is CASSTTNTGELFF. The CDR3 DNA follows: TGTGCCAGCAGTACCACGAACACCGGGGAGCTGTTTTTT.